The following is a TCR beta chain sequence with its context. TCRdb reprocessed the 5' RACE reads via MiXCR and lists one record per CDR3 protein. Among some 120,000 distinct CDR3 sequences listed, roughly an eighth were seen once. From germline, CDR1 is DFQATT and CDR2 SNEGSKA (reference sequence). This CDR3 has 13 amino acids. The V end lost 3 bases, the J end lost 2 bases, and 10 bases lay between the germline ends. This entry belongs to a study of CD8 T cells in ankylosing spondylitis. The receptor comes from a female donor with ankylosing spondylitis or in good health (not recorded which). The gene calls are TRBV20-1 and TRBJ2-5; D call uncertain. Source material: blood, either unsorted or a sorted T cell fraction (not recorded which). The CDR3 DNA is TGCAGTGCTAGTGACCGGGTACAAGAGACCCAGTACTTC. This sequence encodes CSASDRVQETQYF.